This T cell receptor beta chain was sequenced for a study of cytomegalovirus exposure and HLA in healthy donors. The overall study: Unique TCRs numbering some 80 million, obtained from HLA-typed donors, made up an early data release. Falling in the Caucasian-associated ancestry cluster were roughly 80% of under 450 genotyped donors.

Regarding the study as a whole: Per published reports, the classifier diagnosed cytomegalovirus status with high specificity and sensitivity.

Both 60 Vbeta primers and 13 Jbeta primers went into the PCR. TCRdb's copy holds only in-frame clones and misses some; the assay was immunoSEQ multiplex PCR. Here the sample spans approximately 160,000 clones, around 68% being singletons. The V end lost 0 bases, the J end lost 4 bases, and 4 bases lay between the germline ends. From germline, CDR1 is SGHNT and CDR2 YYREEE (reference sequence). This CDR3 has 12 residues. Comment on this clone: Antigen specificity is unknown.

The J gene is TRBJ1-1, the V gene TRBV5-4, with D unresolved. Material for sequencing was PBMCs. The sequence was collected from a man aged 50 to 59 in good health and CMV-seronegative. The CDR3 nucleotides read TGTGCCAGCAGCTTGGTCGGCACTGAAGCTTTCTTT. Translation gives CASSLVGTEAFF.